The 28 T cell receptor beta chains presented below share a single source sample, sequenced in a study of T cells in Graves' hyperthyroidism and ophthalmopathy. RNA transcripts were the template for amplifying TCR beta CDR3 regions. First-round RT-PCR of the TCR CDR3 relied on the HTBI primer set. Each CDR3 protein is one row after TCRdb ran MiXCR on the multiplex PCR reads. Altogether about 400,000 distinct CDR3 sequences are present, about 14% being singletons, with the ten largest covering around 20%. The sequenced sample was blood. Every receptor here comes from a woman aged 30 to 39 with Graves' ophthalmopathy.

As regards this clonotype: This clone may be a read error of a much larger clone one base away. The chain uses TRBV28 and TRBJ2-4, with a possible D match to TRBD2 (5 bases). The CDR3 spans 15 residues. CDR1 is MDHEN, CDR2 SYDVKM, per germline. The CDR3 region is CAGSFMGVAKNIQYF. For the CDR3, the DNA is TGTGCCGGCAGTTTCATGGGAGTAGCCAAAAACATTCAGTACTTC.

This rearrangement joins TRBV20-1 to TRBJ2-7; the match to TRBD1 covers 7 bases. V gave up 2 bases and J gave up 0 bases; unmatched junction bases: 4. This CDR3 has 14 residues. Germline loops: CDR1 DFQATT, CDR2 SNEGSKA (reference sequence). The CDR3 loop reads CSARQTGFSYEQYF. CDR3 nucleotide sequence: TGCAGTGCTAGACAGACAGGGTTCTCCTACGAGCAGTACTTC.

This sequence joins TRBV24-1 and TRBJ2-1, with TRBD1 as a possible D gene (5 bases). Germline V gene sequence: CDR1 KGHDR, CDR2 SFDVKD. The CDR3 extends over 16 amino acids. Deletions cut 6 bases from V and 6 bases from J, with 20 bases between. DNA for the CDR3: TGTGCCACCAGTCCTTCGGACACCCGTGAAGGCAATGAGCAGTTCTTC. Translated: CATSPSDTREGNEQFF.

The table lists this clonotype with many counts. The V call is TRBV12-3 or TRBV12-4, the J call TRBJ1-4; D unclear. This CDR3 is 14 amino acids long. V was shortened by 5 bases and J by 5 bases, with 12 bases between the two germline ends. The CDR3, as DNA: TGTGCCAGCAGTGGGCCCCGAGGCAATGAAAAACTGTTTTTT. Encoded protein: CASSGPRGNEKLFF.

This clonotype was counted a single time. This sequence joins TRBV9 and TRBJ1-2, with D possibly being TRBD1 (6 bases). This CDR3 comprises 18 residues. In germline, CDR1 is SGDLS, CDR2 YYNGEE. Trimming removed 10 bases at V and 4 bases at J, with 32 bases between. The CDR3 region is CASKRNAGGFGDVYGYTF. Written as DNA, the CDR3 is TGTGCCTCCAAGCGGAACGCGGGGGGCTTTGGGGATGTCTATGGCTACACCTTC.

Notes on this clonotype: Given a much more abundant clone one base away, this may be a read error. The rearrangement links TRBV5-4 to TRBJ1-2; TRBD1 aligns across 7 bases. Looked up from germline, CDR1 is SGHNT and CDR2 is YYREEE (reference sequence). The CDR3 extends over 13 amino acids. CDR3 protein: CASKQKGARGCTF. The CDR3 DNA sequence: TGTGCCAGCAAGCAGAAGGGGGCGCGTGGCTGCACCTTC.

This clonotype was found many times. This chain joins TRBV20-1 and TRBJ1-5; D is undetermined. There are 15 residues in the CDR3. Trimming removed 5 bases from V and 2 bases from J, with 16 bases in between. CDR1 and CDR2 from the germline V gene are DFQATT and SNEGSKA (reference sequence). Here the CDR3 DNA reads TGCAGTGCTCTGGACGAGGGAGGTGGCAATCAGCCCCAGCATTTT. Its translation: CSALDEGGGNQPQHF.

This clonotype was seen ten or more times. The CDR3 region is CASRGRDRLQETQYF. CDR3 nucleotide sequence: TGTGCCAGCAGGGGAAGGGACAGATTACAAGAGACCCAGTACTTC. The V gene is TRBV2, the J gene TRBJ2-5; 7 bases map to TRBD1. This CDR3 spans 15 amino acids. The V segment lost 6 bases and the J segment 2 bases; nucleotides outside the gene matches: 9. Germline CDR1 reads SNHLY; CDR2 reads FYNNEI.

This clonotype was observed at least ten times. The chain links TRBV2 to TRBJ1-1; the D is unclear. Germline V lookup: CDR1 SNHLY, CDR2 FYNNEI. The CDR3 is 13 amino acids. Trimming stripped 4 bases from V and 1 base from J, with 7 bases between. This CDR3 reads CASSADRNTEAFF. The CDR3 DNA reads as TGTGCCAGCAGTGCCGACCGGAACACTGAAGCTTTCTTT.

This clonotype was observed at least ten times. This chain connects TRBV6-1 to TRBJ2-2; TRBD2 aligns across 12 bases. V was pared by 7 bases and J by 6 bases, with 6 bases of the junction left unmatched. CDR1 and CDR2 from the germline V gene are MNHNS and SASEGT. CDR3 length: 15 residues. The CDR3 is CASTPLAGGPGELFF. The CDR3 DNA reads TGTGCCAGCACCCCACTAGCGGGGGGTCCCGGGGAGCTGTTTTTT.

This clonotype was counted only a few times. J is TRBJ1-2 and V is TRBV19; maybe TRBD1 (5 bases). CDR1 LNHDA and CDR2 SQIVND come from the germline V gene (reference sequence). The CDR3 is made up of 15 amino acids. Trimming pared 2 bases from V and 0 bases from J, leaving 10 bases between. The CDR3 nucleotides read TGTGCCAGTAGTATACGGGACGGAGCTAACTATGGCTACACCTTC. Translation gives CASSIRDGANYGYTF. The full variable domain, in which reference TRBV19 and TRBJ1-2 provide the parts outside the CDR3, is DGGITQSPKYLFRKEGQNVTLSCEQNLNHDAMYWYRQDPGQGLRLIYYSQIVNDFQKGDIAEGYSVSREKKESFPLTVTSAQKNPTAFYLCASSIRDGANYGYTFGSGTRLTVV.

This clonotype was detected ten times or more. The V and J genes are TRBV28 and TRBJ2-1; TRBD2 aligns across 7 bases. CDR1 and CDR2 (germline): MDHEN, SYDVKM. Trimming removed 6 bases from V and 0 bases from J; junction bases left unmatched: 8. There are 16 residues in the CDR3. The CDR3 sequence is CASRFSGASSYNEQFF. The CDR3 DNA follows: TGTGCCAGCAGATTCAGCGGGGCCAGCTCCTACAATGAGCAGTTCTTC.

The J gene is TRBJ2-5, the V gene TRBV24-1, with D possibly TRBD2 on 7 matching bases. V was pared by 1 base and J by 1 base, with 12 bases between. Looked up from germline, CDR1 is KGHDR and CDR2 is SFDVKD. This CDR3 is 16 amino acids long. Here the CDR3 reads CATSDFVGGPQETQYF. The CDR3 nucleotides read TGTGCCACCAGTGATTTCGTCGGGGGGCCCCAAGAGACCCAGTACTTC.

This clonotype was seen ten or more times. The chain couples TRBV15 to TRBJ1-5; D is perhaps TRBD1 (5 bases). Trimming removed 1 base at V and 9 bases at J, with 7 bases between. The CDR3 length is 12 residues. Germline lookup yields CDR1 LNHNV and CDR2 YYDKDF (reference sequence). CDR3 amino acids: CATSRVGGPQHF. CDR3 sequence (DNA): TGTGCCACCAGCAGAGTTGGGGGGCCCCAGCATTTT.

At least ten counts were recorded for this clonotype. The chain is built from TRBV3-1 and TRBJ2-7, with D possibly matching TRBD2 (6 bases). Trimming removed 0 bases from V and 1 base from J, with 10 bases in between. Germline CDR1 LGHDT, CDR2 YNNKEL (reference sequence). The CDR3 is made up of 15 amino acids. CDR3: CASSQDPGTSYEQYF. The CDR3 region has the DNA TGTGCCAGCAGCCAAGATCCGGGGACTTCCTACGAGCAGTACTTC.

This chain connects TRBV4-2 to TRBJ1-6, with D perhaps matching TRBD1 (6 bases). Germline V gene lookup returns CDR1 LGHNA and CDR2 YNFKEQ. The CDR3 extends over 15 amino acids. V was pared by 1 base and J by 10 bases, with 14 bases between. The CDR3 region has the DNA TGTGCCAGCAGCCAAGGGGGGGTCCAGGGGTCACCCCTCCACTTT. Translating gives CASSQGGVQGSPLHF.

This clonotype has a count of ten or more. The rearrangement joins TRBV10-3 to TRBJ2-7, with 8 bases aligning to TRBD1. CDR1 is ENHRY, CDR2 SYGVKD, per germline. The CDR3 spans 14 residues. The ends lost 6 bases at V and 6 bases at J; junction bases unmatched: 10. CDR3 in DNA: TGTGCCATCAGCGACCGGGACAGGTCCCCCGAGCAGTACTTC. Translated: CAISDRDRSPEQYF.

For this clonotype: A junction boundary mismatches the germline segment, possibly from a read error. The chain joins TRBV25-1 to TRBJ2-2; TRBD1 matches at 10 bases. The CDR3 is 15 amino acids. Germline V gene data show CDR1 as MGHDK and CDR2 as SYGVNS. The DNA of the CDR3 is TGTGTCAGCAGTGGGGACAGGGGAATCACCGGGGAGCTGTTTTTT. Protein: CVSSGDRGITGELFF.

Regarding this clonotype: A much larger clone differs from this one at a single base, so this may be a read error. The chain joins TRBV7-3 to TRBJ2-2, with D possibly being TRBD1 (6 bases). In germline, CDR1 is SGHTA, CDR2 FQGTGA. The CDR3 has 15 amino acids. With 4 bases removed from V and 7 bases from J, the gap between germline ends came to 16 bases. DNA of the CDR3: TGTGCCAGCAGCTCAGAGTGGGGGCTTATCGGGGAGCTGTTTTTT. This encodes CASSSEWGLIGELFF.

This clonotype appeared a few times. The chain is built from TRBV29-1 and TRBJ2-2; 10 bases fit TRBD2. This CDR3 region has 16 residues. The germline V gene encodes CDR1 SQVTM and CDR2 ANQGSEA. V shed 2 bases and J 5 bases; nucleotides not matched to a gene: 8. The DNA of the CDR3 is TGCAGCGTTGAAATGTTTGGACTAGCGGAGACCGGGGAGCTGTTTTTT. This codes for CSVEMFGLAETGELFF.

The CDR3 DNA follows: TGCAGTGCTAGGAGACTAGCGGGGGGGGGGTTACAGAATGAGCAGTTCTTC. As protein: CSARRLAGGGLQNEQFF. The chain joins TRBV20-1 to TRBJ2-1, with 14 bases matching TRBD2. Trimming cost V 3 bases and J 7 bases; bases outside gene matches: 11. CDR3 size: 17 residues. Germline assignment: CDR1 DFQATT and CDR2 SNEGSKA (reference sequence).

Turning to this clonotype: Given a much more abundant clone one base away, this may be a read error. This chain uses TRBV12-3 or TRBV12-4 with TRBJ1-2, with TRBD1 as a possible D gene (5 bases). V was clipped by 3 bases and J by 7 bases, with 30 bases between them. The CDR3 covers 19 residues. This CDR3 reads CASSFKPRGRAQREGGYTF. The DNA for the CDR3 is TGTGCCAGCAGTTTTAAACCACGGGGCCGGGCCCAACGAGAAGGTGGCTACACCTTC.

This clonotype was recorded at least ten times. This chain joins TRBV7-9 and TRBJ1-1, with a possible D match to TRBD1 (5 bases). CDR3 size: 13 residues. Trimming removed 3 bases from V and 6 bases from J, with 11 bases in between. Germline CDR1 SEHNR, CDR2 FQNEAQ (reference sequence). The CDR3 here is CASSFGTLAEAFF. In DNA form, the CDR3 reads TGTGCCAGCAGCTTCGGGACCCTCGCTGAAGCTTTCTTT.

This clonotype was observed many times. The genes are TRBV2 and TRBJ2-7, with 9 nucleotides matching TRBD2. This CDR3 has 15 amino acids. V lost 2 bases, J lost 7 bases, and 9 bases stayed unmatched. Germline V gives CDR1 SNHLY, CDR2 FYNNEI. The CDR3 coding sequence is TGTGCCAGCAGTGAAATGGGACTAGCTTCGGGGGAGCAGTACTTC. Translating it yields CASSEMGLASGEQYF.

There are many counts of this clonotype. V gene TRBV3-1 combines with J gene TRBJ1-1; 7 bases agree with TRBD1. Germline loops: CDR1 LGHDT, CDR2 YNNKEL (reference sequence). Trimming removed 4 bases from V and 5 bases from J; junction bases left unmatched: 10. The CDR3 runs 15 residues. CDR3 sequence: CASSPFLGGWTEAFF. CDR3 sequence (DNA): TGTGCCAGCAGCCCCTTTTTAGGGGGCTGGACTGAAGCTTTCTTT.

This clonotype was counted at least ten times. This sequence joins TRBV2 and TRBJ2-1; D gene ambiguous. The CDR3 consists of 13 residues. Germline V gene data show CDR1 as SNHLY and CDR2 as FYNNEI. Between the trimmed V and J ends, which lost 3 bases and 8 bases, there was a span of 11 bases. CDR3 amino acids: CASSDDRPHEQFF. The CDR3 DNA sequence: TGTGCCAGCAGTGATGATAGGCCCCATGAGCAGTTCTTC.

The J gene is TRBJ1-2, the V gene TRBV9; 8 nucleotides agree with TRBD1. The CDR3 consists of 15 residues. Per germline, CDR1 SGDLS and CDR2 YYNGEE. The J segment lost 4 bases and the V segment lost 0 bases, leaving 5 bases of the junction unmatched. In DNA form, the CDR3 reads TGTGCCAGCAGCGTAGTGGGGGACAGGCCCTATGGCTACACCTTC. It translates to CASSVVGDRPYGYTF.

The CDR3 loop is CASSRTSGAETQYF. CDR3 bases: TGTGCCAGCAGCCGGACTAGCGGGGCAGAGACCCAGTACTTC. This chain connects TRBV11-2 to TRBJ2-5, with 12 bases identical to TRBD2. Germline CDR1 SGHAT, CDR2 FQNNGV. V was clipped by 5 bases and J by 4 bases; unmatched bases: 2. CDR3 length: 14 amino acids.